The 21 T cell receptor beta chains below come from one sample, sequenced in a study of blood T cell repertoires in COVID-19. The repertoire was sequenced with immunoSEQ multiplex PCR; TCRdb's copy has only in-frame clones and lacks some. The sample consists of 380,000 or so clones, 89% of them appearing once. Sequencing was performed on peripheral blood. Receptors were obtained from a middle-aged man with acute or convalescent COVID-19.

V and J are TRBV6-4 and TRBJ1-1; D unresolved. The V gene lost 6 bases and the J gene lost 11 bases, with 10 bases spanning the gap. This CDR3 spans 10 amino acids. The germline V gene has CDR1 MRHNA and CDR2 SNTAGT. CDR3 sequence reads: CASRYREAFF. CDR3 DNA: TGTGCCAGCAGATATAGGGAGGCTTTCTTT.

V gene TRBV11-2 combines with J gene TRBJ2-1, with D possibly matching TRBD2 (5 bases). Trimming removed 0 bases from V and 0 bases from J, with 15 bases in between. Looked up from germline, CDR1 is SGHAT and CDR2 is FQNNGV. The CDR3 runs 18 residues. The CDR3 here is CASSLDGVGMGSYNEQFF. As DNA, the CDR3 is TGTGCCAGCAGCTTAGACGGGGTCGGAATGGGCTCCTACAATGAGCAGTTCTTC.

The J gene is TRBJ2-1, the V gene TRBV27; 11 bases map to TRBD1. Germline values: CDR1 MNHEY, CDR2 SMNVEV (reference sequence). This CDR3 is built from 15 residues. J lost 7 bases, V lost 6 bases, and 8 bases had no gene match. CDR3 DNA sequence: TGTGCCAGCAGCTTTTTGGGACAGGGGGTTAATGAGCAGTTCTTC. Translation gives CASSFLGQGVNEQFF.

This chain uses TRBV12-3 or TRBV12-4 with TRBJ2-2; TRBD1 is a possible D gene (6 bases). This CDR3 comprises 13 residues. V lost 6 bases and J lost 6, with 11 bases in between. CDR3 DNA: TGTGCCAGCAGCCATACAGGGCCCGGGGAGCTGTTTTTT. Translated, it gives CASSHTGPGELFF.

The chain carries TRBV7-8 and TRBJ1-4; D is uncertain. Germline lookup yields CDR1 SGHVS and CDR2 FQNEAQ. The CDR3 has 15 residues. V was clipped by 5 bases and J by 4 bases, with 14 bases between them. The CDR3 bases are TGTGCCAGCAGCCCCAGGACGGGGAATAATGAAAAACTGTTTTTT. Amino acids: CASSPRTGNNEKLFF.

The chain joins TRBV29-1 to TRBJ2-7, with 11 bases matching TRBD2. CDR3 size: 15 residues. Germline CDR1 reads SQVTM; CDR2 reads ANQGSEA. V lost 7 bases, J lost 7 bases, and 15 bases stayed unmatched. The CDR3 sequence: CSGLFLAGGLYEQYF. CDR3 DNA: TGCAGCGGCCTCTTTCTAGCGGGGGGTCTTTATGAGCAGTACTTC.

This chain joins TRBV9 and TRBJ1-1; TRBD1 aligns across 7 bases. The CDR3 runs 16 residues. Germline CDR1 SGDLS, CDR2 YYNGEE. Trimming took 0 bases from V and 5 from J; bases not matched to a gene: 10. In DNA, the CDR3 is TGTGCCAGCAGCGTAGTTGGAGGGGGCGGCGGGACTGAAGCTTTCTTT. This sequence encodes CASSVVGGGGGTEAFF.

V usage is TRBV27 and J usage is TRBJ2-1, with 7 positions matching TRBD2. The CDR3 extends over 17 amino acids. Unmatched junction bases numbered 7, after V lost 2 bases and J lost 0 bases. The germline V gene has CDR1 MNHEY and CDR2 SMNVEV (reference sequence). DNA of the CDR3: TGTGCCAGCAGTTTAAAATTCCGGGAGGTCTCCTACAATGAGCAGTTCTTC. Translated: CASSLKFREVSYNEQFF.

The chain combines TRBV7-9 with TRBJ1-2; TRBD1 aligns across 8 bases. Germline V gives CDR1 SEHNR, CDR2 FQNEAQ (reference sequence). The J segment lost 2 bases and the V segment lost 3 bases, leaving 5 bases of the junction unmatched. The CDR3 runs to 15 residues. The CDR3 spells CASSLGQEVNYGYTF. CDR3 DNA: TGTGCCAGCAGCTTGGGACAGGAGGTGAACTATGGCTACACCTTC. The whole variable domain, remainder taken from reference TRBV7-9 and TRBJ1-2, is DTGVSQNPRHKITKRGQNVTFRCDPISEHNRLYWYRQTLGQGPEFLTYFQNEAQLEKSRLLSDRFSAERPKGSFSTLEIQRTEQGDSAMYLCASSLGQEVNYGYTFGSGTRLTVV.

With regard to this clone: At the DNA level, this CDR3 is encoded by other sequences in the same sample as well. The CDR3 reads CASSFTVNTEAFF. CDR3 nucleotides: TGCGCCAGCAGCTTCACAGTGAACACTGAAGCTTTCTTT. V is TRBV5-1 and J is TRBJ1-1; D gene uncertain. The germline V and J ends were trimmed by 2 bases and 0 bases, with 5 bases remaining between them. This CDR3 region has 13 residues. From germline, CDR1 is SGHRS and CDR2 YFSETQ.

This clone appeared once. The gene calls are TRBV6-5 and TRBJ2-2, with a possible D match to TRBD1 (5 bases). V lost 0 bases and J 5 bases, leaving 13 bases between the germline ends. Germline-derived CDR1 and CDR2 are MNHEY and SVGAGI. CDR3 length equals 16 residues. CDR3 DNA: TGTGCCAGCAGTTACTCTCGGCCAGGGAATACCGGGGAGCTGTTTTTT. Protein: CASSYSRPGNTGELFF.

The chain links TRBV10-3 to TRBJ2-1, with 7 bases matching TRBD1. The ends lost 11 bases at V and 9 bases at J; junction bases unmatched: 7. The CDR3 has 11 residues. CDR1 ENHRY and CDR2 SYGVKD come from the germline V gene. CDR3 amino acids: CAPKGAGEQFF. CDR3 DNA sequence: TGTGCCCCTAAGGGGGCTGGTGAGCAGTTCTTC.

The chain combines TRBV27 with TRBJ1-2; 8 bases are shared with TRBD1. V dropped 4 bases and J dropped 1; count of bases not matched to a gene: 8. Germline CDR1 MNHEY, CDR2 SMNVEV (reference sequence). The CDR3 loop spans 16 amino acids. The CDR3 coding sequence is TGTGCCAGCAGTTCCCCTCGGGACAGGATTAACTATGGCTACACCTTC. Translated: CASSSPRDRINYGYTF.

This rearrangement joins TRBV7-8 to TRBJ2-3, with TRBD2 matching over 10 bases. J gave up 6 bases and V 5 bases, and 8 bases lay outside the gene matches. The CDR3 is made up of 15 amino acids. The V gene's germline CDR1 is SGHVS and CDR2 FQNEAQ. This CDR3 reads CASSNTAGGVDTQYF. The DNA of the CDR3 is TGTGCCAGCAGCAACACAGCGGGGGGGGTGGATACGCAGTATTTT.

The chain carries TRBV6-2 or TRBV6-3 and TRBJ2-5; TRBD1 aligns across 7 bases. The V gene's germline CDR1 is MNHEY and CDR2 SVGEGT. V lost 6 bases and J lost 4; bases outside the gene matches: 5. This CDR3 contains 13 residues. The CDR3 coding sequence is TGTGCCAGCAGCCGCGACAGGGTAGAGACCCAGTACTTC. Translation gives CASSRDRVETQYF.

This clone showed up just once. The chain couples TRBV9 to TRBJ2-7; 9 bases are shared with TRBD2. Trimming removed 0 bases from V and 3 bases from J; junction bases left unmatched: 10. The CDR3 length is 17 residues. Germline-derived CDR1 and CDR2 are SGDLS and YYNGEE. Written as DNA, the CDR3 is TGTGCCAGCAGCGTAGCCCCCGGGGCGGGGGGGAGCTACGAGCAGTACTTC. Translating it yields CASSVAPGAGGSYEQYF.

The CDR3 nucleotides read TGTGCCAGCAGTCGGACTAGCGGAATCACAGATACGCAGTATTTT. Translated, it gives CASSRTSGITDTQYF. The chain joins TRBV27 to TRBJ2-3, with 10 bases fitting TRBD2. Germline CDR1 MNHEY, CDR2 SMNVEV (reference sequence). This CDR3 is 15 amino acids long. The V gene end was trimmed by 5 bases and the J gene end by 2 bases; junction bases not matched to a gene: 4.

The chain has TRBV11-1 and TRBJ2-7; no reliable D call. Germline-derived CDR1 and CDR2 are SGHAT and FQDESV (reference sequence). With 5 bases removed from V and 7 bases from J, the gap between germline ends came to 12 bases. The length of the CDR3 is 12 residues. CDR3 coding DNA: TGTGCCAGCAGCACCACCGATCTAGAGCAGTACTTC. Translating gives CASSTTDLEQYF.

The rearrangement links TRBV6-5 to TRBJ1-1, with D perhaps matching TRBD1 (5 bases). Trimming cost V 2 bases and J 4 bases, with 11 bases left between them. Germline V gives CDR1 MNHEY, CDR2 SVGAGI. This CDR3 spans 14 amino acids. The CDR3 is CASSYGTQVTEAFF. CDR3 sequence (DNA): TGTGCCAGCAGTTACGGGACTCAAGTCACTGAAGCTTTCTTT.

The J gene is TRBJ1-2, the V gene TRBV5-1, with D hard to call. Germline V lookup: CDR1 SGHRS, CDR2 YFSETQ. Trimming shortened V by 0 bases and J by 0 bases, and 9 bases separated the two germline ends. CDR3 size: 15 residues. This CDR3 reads CASSLGQSTNYGYTF. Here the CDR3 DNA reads TGCGCCAGCAGCTTGGGTCAGTCAACTAACTATGGCTACACCTTC.

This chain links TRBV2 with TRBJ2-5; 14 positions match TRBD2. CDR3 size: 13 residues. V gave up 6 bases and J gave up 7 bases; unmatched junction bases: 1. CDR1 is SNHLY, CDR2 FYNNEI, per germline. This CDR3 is CASRGTSGGTQYF. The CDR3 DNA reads TGTGCCAGCAGAGGGACTAGCGGGGGGACCCAGTACTTC.